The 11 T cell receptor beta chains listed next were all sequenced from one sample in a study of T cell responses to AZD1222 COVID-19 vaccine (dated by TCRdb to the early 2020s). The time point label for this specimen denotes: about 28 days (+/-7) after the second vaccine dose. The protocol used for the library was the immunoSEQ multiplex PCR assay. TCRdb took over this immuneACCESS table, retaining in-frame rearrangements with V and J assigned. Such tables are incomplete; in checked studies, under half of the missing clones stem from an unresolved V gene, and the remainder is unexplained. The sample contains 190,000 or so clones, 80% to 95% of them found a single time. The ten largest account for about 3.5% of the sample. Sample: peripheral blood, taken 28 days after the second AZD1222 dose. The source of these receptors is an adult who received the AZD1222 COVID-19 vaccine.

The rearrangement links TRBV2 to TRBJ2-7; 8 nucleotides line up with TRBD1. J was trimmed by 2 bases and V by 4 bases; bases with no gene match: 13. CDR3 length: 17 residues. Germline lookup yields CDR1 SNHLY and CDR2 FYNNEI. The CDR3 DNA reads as TGTGCCAGCAGTGGGACAGGGATCCCAGCGGGTGCCTACGAGCAGTACTTC. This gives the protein CASSGTGIPAGAYEQYF.

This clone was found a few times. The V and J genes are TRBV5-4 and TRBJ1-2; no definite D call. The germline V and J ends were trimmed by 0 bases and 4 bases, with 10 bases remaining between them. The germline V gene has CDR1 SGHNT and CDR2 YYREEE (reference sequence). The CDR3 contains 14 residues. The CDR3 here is CASSLDARSYGYTF. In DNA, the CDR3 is TGTGCCAGCAGCTTGGATGCACGGTCCTATGGCTACACCTTC.

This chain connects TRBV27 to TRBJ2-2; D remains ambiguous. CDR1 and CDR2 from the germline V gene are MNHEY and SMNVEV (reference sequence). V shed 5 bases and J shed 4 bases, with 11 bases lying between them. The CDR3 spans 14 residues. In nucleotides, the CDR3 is TGTGCCAGCAGTCTACGCGGTTTCACCGGGGAGCTGTTTTTT. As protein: CASSLRGFTGELFF.

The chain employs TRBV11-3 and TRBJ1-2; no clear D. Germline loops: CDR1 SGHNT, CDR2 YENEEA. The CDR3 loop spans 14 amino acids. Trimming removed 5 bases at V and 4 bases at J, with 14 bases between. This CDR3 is CASSPLAVGYGYTF. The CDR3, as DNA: TGTGCCAGCAGCCCCTTGGCAGTTGGCTATGGCTACACCTTC.

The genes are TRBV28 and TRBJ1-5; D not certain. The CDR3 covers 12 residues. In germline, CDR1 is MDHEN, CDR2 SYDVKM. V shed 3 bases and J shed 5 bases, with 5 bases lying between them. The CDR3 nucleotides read TGTGCCAGCAGTTTGGTCCATCAGCCCCAGCATTTT. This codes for CASSLVHQPQHF.

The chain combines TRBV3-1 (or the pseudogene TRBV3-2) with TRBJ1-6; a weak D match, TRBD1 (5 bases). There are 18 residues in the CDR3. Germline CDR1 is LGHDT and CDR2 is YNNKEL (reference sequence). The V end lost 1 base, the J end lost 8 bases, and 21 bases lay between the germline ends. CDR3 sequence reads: CASSQGFAGRRVDSPLHF. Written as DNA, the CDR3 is TGTGCCAGCAGCCAAGGGTTTGCAGGGCGACGGGTGGATTCACCCCTCCACTTT.

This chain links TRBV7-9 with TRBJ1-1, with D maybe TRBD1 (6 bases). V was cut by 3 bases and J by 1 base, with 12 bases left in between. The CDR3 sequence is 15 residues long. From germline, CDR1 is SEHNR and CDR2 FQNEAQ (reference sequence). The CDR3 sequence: CASSFRGVGNTEAFF. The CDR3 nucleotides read TGTGCCAGCAGCTTCAGGGGCGTGGGGAACACTGAAGCTTTCTTT.

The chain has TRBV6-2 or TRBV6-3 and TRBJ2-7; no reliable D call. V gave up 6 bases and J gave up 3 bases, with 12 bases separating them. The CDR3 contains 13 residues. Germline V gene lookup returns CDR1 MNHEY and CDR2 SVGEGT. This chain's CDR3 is CASSLSPLYEQYF. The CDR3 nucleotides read TGTGCCAGCAGCTTAAGTCCTCTCTACGAGCAGTACTTC.

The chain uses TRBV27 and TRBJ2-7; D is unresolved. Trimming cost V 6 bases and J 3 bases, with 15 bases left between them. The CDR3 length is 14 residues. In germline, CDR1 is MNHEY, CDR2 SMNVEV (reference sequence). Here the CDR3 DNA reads TGTGCCAGCAGCCCTACCGCTCTAGTCTACGAGCAGTACTTC. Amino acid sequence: CASSPTALVYEQYF.

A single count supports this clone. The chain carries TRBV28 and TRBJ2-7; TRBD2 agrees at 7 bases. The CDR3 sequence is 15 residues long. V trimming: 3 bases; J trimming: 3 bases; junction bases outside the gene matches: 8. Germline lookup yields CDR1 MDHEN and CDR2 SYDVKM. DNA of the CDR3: TGTGCCAGCAGTTTTTGGCGGGAGAATAACTACGAGCAGTACTTC. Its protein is CASSFWRENNYEQYF. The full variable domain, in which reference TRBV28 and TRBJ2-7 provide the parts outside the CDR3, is DVKVTQSSRYLVKRTGEKVFLECVQDMDHENMFWYRQDPGLGLRLIYFSYDVKMKEKGDIPEGYSVSREKKERFSLILESASTNQTSMYLCASSFWRENNYEQYFGPGTRLTVT.

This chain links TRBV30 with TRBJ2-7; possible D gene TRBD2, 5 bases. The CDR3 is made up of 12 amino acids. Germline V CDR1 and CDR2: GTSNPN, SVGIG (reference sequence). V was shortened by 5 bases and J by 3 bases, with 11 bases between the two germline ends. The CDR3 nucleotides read TGTGCCTGGGGAGCGGAGTACTACGAGCAGTACTTC. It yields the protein CAWGAEYYEQYF.